This T cell receptor (beta chain) was identified in a study of cytomegalovirus exposure and HLA in healthy donors. As regards this clone: As yet, its antigen is unknown.

V gave up 5 bases and J gave up 2 bases; unmatched junction bases: 9. Germline V gene lookup returns CDR1 SEHNR and CDR2 FQNEAQ (reference sequence). The CDR3 is 18 residues long. The study ran its PCR with 60 Vbeta and 13 Jbeta primers. Sequenced by immunoSEQ multiplex PCR; TCRdb stores in-frame clones only, minus some. The sample yields about 130,000 clones, around 71% seen once. Findings of the study overall: CMV serostatus alone was available as immune exposure information. Equally common other TCR beta chains were less clonally expanded than HLA-associated ones, a later analysis found. Earlier analysis yielded a pattern in which most TCR beta V segments were productive about 90% or about 30% of the time. Listed as cytomegalovirus-associated were 164 TCR beta chains.

The sequence came from an older woman in good health and CMV-seropositive. The V and J genes are TRBV7-9 and TRBJ2-5; 15 nucleotides match TRBD2. The sequenced material came from PBMCs. The CDR3, as DNA: TGTGCCAGCAGCCCCAGGACTAGCGGGGGGGCACAACAAGAGACCCAGTACTTC. Translation gives CASSPRTSGGAQQETQYF.